The clone carrying this TCR beta chain has a count of ten or more. Its antigen is unidentified. From germline, CDR1 is MDHEN and CDR2 SYDVKM. V lost 8 bases and J lost 7; bases outside the gene matches: 4. CDR3 length: 12 amino acids. Amplified regions were TCR beta CDR3 sequences from RNA transcripts. When the TCR CDR3 underwent first-round RT-PCR, the HTBI primer set was used. MiXCR, applied by TCRdb to the multiplex PCR reads, yields one record per CDR3 protein. Of about 610,000 distinct CDR3 sequences in the sample, 14% to 15% are singletons; the top ten hold around 4.5%. These data belong to a study of T cells in Graves' hyperthyroidism and ophthalmopathy. Findings of the study overall: The model predicted ophthalmopathy a median about 6.6 months before onset.

The receptor's source is a woman in her 40s with Graves' ophthalmopathy. The sequenced sample consisted of blood. The J gene is TRBJ2-7, the V gene TRBV28; 11 bases are shared with TRBD1. CDR3 nucleotide sequence: TGTGCCAGCCGGGACAGGGGGAGGGAGCAGTACTTC. As protein: CASRDRGREQYF.